A single T cell receptor (beta chain) is shown here with its context. These data come from a study of shared clonotypes between healthy human individuals. For each subset, genomic DNA was distributed in equal portions over several immunoSEQ plates. As handled by the study authors: ImmunoSEQ gave junction-only sequences without quality scores, so filtering differed. Sequencing was performed with immunoSEQ multiplex PCR; in TCRdb, only in-frame clones are kept and a portion is missing. V and J calls and clone size follow that table, whereas D and trimming were derived from the DNA. The data hold 2 million to 2.5 million clones, with approximately 95% observed a single time. The CDR3 extends over 12 amino acids. Germline V CDR1 and CDR2: MNHEY, SVGAGI. V was shortened by 6 bases and J by 7 bases, with 12 bases between the two germline ends.

Sequenced: naive CD4+ T cells from PBMCs. Subset indicated: CD45RA+ positively selected. This TCR derives from a man between 18 and 29 years old in good health. Some clones in this sample may be carry-over from other donors' samples. V is TRBV6-5 and J is TRBJ2-5; possible D gene TRBD1, 7 bases. In DNA form, the CDR3 reads TGTGCCAGCAGCCCCCAGGGGGGGACCCAGTACTTC. This sequence encodes CASSPQGGTQYF.